A selection of T cell receptor beta chains follows, all from one sample in a study of cytomegalovirus exposure and HLA in healthy donors. Method: immunoSEQ multiplex PCR; TCRdb's copy keeps in-frame clones and lacks some. The table has 150,000 to 200,000 clones, over 65% seen once. The sample comprised PBMCs. All receptors come from a man younger than 35 in good health and CMV-seropositive. Both conserved end residues are part of each CDR3. Each record gives: V gene, clone size, CDR3 length, D gene, J gene, CDR3 protein, CDR3 DNA. D genes are given only for firm matches. A row's size may be missing; if present it is once, few, many or a size class.

>TRBV28|NA|14|TRBD1|TRBJ2-1
CASAGTGLDNEQFF
TGTGCCAGCGCCGGGACAGGGCTTGACAATGAGCAGTTCTTC
>TRBV4-3|NA|13|TRBD2|TRBJ2-1
CASSQTSGRATIF
TGCGCCAGCAGCCAAACTAGCGGGAGGGCCACAATCTTC
>TRBV7-9|NA|15|TRBD1|TRBJ2-7
CASSKPGQGVHEQYF
TGTGCCAGCAGCAAACCGGGACAGGGCGTACACGAGCAGTACTTC
>TRBV5-1|NA|14|TRBD2|TRBJ2-7
CASSPSGRAYEQYF
TGCGCCAGCAGCCCTAGCGGGAGGGCCTACGAGCAGTACTTC
>TRBV7-2|NA|13|NA|TRBJ2-7
CASSLLEGYEQYF
TGTGCCAGCAGCCTGCTGGAGGGCTACGAGCAGTACTTC
>TRBV29-1|NA|14|NA|TRBJ1-4
CSVEDPTANEKLFF
TGCAGCGTTGAAGACCCGACTGCTAATGAAAAACTGTTTTTT
>TRBV5-4|NA|16|TRBD1|TRBJ1-4
CASSPDRDRVFEKLFF
TGTGCCAGCAGCCCGGACCGGGACAGGGTGTTCGAAAAACTGTTTTTT
>TRBV13|NA|16|TRBD2|TRBJ2-3
CASSSGTSGSTDTQYF
TGTGCCAGCAGCTCCGGGACTAGCGGGAGTACAGATACGCAGTATTTT
>TRBV7-2|NA|15|NA|TRBJ1-2
CASSQGQGSPYGYTF
TGTGCCAGCAGCCAGGGGCAGGGTTCCCCCTATGGCTACACCTTC
>TRBV30|once|17|TRBD2|TRBJ2-1
CAWSPGLAGWEGNEQFF
TGTGCCTGGAGTCCGGGACTAGCGGGATGGGAGGGCAATGAGCAGTTCTTC
>TRBV7-6|NA|13|TRBD2|TRBJ2-1
CASSLSGAREQFF
TGTGCCAGCAGCTTGAGCGGGGCAAGGGAGCAGTTCTTC
>TRBV5-1|NA|16|TRBD2|TRBJ2-5
CASSLVVAGMQETQYF
TGCGCCAGCAGCTTGGTGGTAGCGGGAATGCAAGAGACCCAGTACTTC
>TRBV4-2|NA|15|TRBD1|TRBJ2-5
CASSPVNEGAETQYF
TGTGCCAGCAGCCCGGTCAATGAGGGGGCGGAGACCCAGTACTTC
>TRBV7-3|NA|14|TRBD1|TRBJ1-1
CASKQGAGNTEAFF
TGTGCCAGCAAACAGGGGGCGGGGAACACTGAAGCTTTCTTT
>TRBV30|once|12|NA|TRBJ1-2
CAWVKGAFGYTF
TGTGCCTGGGTCAAAGGGGCCTTTGGCTACACCTTC
>TRBV4-3|NA|15|NA|TRBJ2-7
CASSQAADSSYEQYF
TGCGCCAGCAGCCAAGCGGCGGACAGCTCCTACGAGCAGTACTTC
>TRBV15|NA|16|NA|TRBJ2-5
CATSRGGQGSEETQYF
TGTGCCACCAGCAGAGGGGGGCAGGGGTCGGAGGAGACCCAGTACTTC
>TRBV7-2|NA|15|TRBD2|TRBJ2-1
CASSILAGSYNEQFF
TGTGCCAGCAGCATACTAGCGGGGTCCTACAATGAGCAGTTCTTC
>TRBV29-1|NA|13|NA|TRBJ1-4
CSVLRGRNEKLFF
TGCAGCGTACTCAGGGGCAGGAATGAAAAACTGTTTTTT
>TRBV5-1|NA|15|TRBD2|TRBJ2-5
CASSSASGSLETQYF
TGCGCCAGCAGCTCTGCTAGCGGGAGTTTGGAGACCCAGTACTTC
>TRBV27|NA|15|NA|TRBJ1-5
CASRPQGSETGPQHF
TGTGCCAGCAGACCCCAGGGTTCTGAAACAGGGCCCCAGCATTTT
>TRBV18|NA|16|TRBD1|TRBJ2-1
CASSATSGGSYNEQFF
TGTGCCAGCTCAGCAACATCAGGGGGTTCCTACAATGAGCAGTTCTTC
>TRBV4-1|NA|15|TRBD2|TRBJ2-7
CASSQPASGSYEQYF
TGCGCCAGCAGCCAACCCGCTAGCGGGAGCTACGAGCAGTACTTC
>TRBV9|NA|15|TRBD1|TRBJ1-5
CASSAGTGSNQPQHF
TGTGCCAGCAGCGCAGGGACAGGGAGCAATCAGCCCCAGCATTTT
>TRBV2|NA|15|TRBD1|TRBJ1-2
CASRSPGQGRYGYTF
TGTGCCAGCAGATCCCCTGGACAGGGTCGCTATGGCTACACCTTC
>TRBV6-4|NA|13|NA|TRBJ1-1
CASSAQVNTEAFF
TGTGCCAGCAGTGCACAGGTGAACACTGAAGCTTTCTTT
>TRBV7-3|NA|12|TRBD2|TRBJ2-1
CASSLTERDQVF
TGTGCCAGCAGCCTCACCGAGCGGGATCAGGTCTTC
>TRBV27|many|15|NA|TRBJ2-4
CASSLSPGAKNIQYF
TGTGCCAGCAGTTTATCTCCGGGAGCCAAAAACATTCAGTACTTC
>TRBV6-5|NA|13|TRBD1|TRBJ2-1
CAVGQGAYNEQFF
TGTGCCGTGGGACAGGGGGCTTACAATGAGCAGTTCTTC
>TRBV29-1|NA|15|NA|TRBJ2-3
CSVDFREASTDTQYF
TGCAGCGTTGATTTCAGGGAAGCTAGCACAGATACGCAGTATTTT
>TRBV28|NA|15|TRBD2|TRBJ2-1
CASSTSGATYNEQFF
TGTGCCAGCAGCACTAGCGGAGCCACCTACAATGAGCAGTTCTTC
>TRBV29-1|NA|13|TRBD1|TRBJ2-2
CSGTGGGTGELFF
TGCAGCGGGACAGGGGGTGGTACCGGGGAGCTGTTTTTT
>TRBV5-6|NA|16|TRBD2|TRBJ2-2
CASSLGLAGYTGELFF
TGTGCCAGCAGCTTGGGTCTAGCGGGTTACACCGGGGAGCTGTTTTTT
>TRBV9|NA|17|NA|TRBJ2-7
CASSVGGRSGVDYEQYF
TGTGCCAGCAGCGTAGGGGGTCGTTCCGGGGTTGACTACGAGCAGTACTTC
>TRBV5-4|NA|16|NA|TRBJ2-5
CASSPTGGRGQETQYF
TGTGCCAGCAGCCCTACCGGGGGGAGGGGGCAAGAGACCCAGTACTTC
>TRBV27|NA|15|TRBD1|TRBJ1-2
CASSAGQGDNYGYTF
TGTGCCAGCAGCGCCGGACAGGGAGACAACTATGGCTACACCTTC